This TCR beta chain was found in a study of post-analysis software for immune sequencing data. The TCR beta cDNA libraries carried unique molecular identifiers. Each CDR3 protein gets one entry after TCRdb re-called the PCR reads with MiXCR. The sample lists some 890,000 distinct CDR3 sequences, about 53% seen once, with approximately 4.3% in the top ten. Overall study findings and caveats: Patients carried roughly 5 TRBV segments more frequently than controls did, and TRBV5-6, TRBV5-1 and TRBV20-1 were among them.

The CDR3 extends over 15 amino acids. Germline assignment: CDR1 SGHTA and CDR2 FQGNSA. Trimming stripped 4 bases from V and 1 base from J, with 13 bases between. In its sample, this clonotype was seen a few times. The target antigen is unknown. The receptor was derived from a girl aged 5 to 17 with multiple sclerosis. Sequenced input: blood. This sequence joins TRBV7-2 and TRBJ1-1; D is perhaps TRBD1 (6 bases). The CDR3 DNA is TGTGCCAGCAGCTCACAGGGAGGTTGGAACACTGAAGCTTTCTTT. It is translated as CASSSQGGWNTEAFF. The full variable domain, its missing parts supplied by reference TRBV7-2 and TRBJ1-1, is GAGVSQSPSNKVTEKGKDVELRCDPISGHTALYWYRQSLGQGLEFLIYFQGNSAPDKSGLPSDRFSAERTGGSVSTLTIQRTQQEDSAVYLCASSSQGGWNTEAFFGQGTRLTVV.